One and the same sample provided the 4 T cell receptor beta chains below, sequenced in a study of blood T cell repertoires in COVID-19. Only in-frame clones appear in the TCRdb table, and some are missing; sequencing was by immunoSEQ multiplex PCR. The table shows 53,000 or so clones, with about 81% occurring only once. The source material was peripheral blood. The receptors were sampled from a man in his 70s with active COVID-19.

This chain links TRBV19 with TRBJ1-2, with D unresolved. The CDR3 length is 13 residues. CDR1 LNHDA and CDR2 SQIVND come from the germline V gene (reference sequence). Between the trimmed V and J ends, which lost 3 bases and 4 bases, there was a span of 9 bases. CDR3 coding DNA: TGTGCCAGTAGTATGGGGAGGGCCTATGGCTACACCTTC. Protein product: CASSMGRAYGYTF. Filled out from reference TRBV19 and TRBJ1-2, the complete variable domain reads DGGITQSPKYLFRKEGQNVTLSCEQNLNHDAMYWYRQDPGQGLRLIYYSQIVNDFQKGDIAEGYSVSREKKESFPLTVTSAQKNPTAFYLCASSMGRAYGYTFGSGTRLTVV.

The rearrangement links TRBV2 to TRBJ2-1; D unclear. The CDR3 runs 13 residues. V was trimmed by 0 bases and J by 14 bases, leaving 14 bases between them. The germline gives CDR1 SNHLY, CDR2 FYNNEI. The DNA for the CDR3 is TGTGCCAGCAGTGAAGCGCTTAGGAGCGACGAGTTCTTC. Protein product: CASSEALRSDEFF. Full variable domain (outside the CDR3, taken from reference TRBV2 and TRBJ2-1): EPEVTQTPSHQVTQMGQEVILRCVPISNHLYFYWYRQILGQKVEFLVSFYNNEISEKSEIFDDQFSVERPDGSNFTLKIRSTKLEDSAMYFCASSEALRSDEFFGPGTRLTVL.

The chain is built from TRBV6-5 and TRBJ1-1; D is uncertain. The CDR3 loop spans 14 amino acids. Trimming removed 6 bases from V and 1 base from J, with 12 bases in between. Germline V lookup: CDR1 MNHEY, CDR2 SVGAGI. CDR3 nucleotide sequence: TGTGCCAGCAGGGAGTACCTCAAGAACACTGAAGCTTTCTTT. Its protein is CASREYLKNTEAFF.

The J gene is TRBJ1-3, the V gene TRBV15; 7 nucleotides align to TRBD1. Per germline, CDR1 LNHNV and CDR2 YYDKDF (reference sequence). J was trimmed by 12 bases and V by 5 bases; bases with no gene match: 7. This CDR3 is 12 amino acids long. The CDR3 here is CATSPRQGIIYF. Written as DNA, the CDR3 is TGTGCCACCAGCCCCCGACAGGGAATCATATATTTT. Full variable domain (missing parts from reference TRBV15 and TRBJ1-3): DAMVIQNPRYQVTQFGKPVTLSCSQTLNHNVMYWYQQKSSQAPKLLFHYYDKDFNNEADTPDNFQSRRPNTSFCFLDIRSPGLGDTAMYLCATSPRQGIIYFGEGSWLTVV.